Listed below are T cell receptor beta chains from one sample, sequenced in a study of radiotherapy plus CTLA-4 blockade in lung cancer. Some clones are missing from TCRdb's copy, which holds only in-frame ones; the method was immunoSEQ multiplex PCR. The table has nearly 110,000 clones, more than 75% seen once; the top ten hold 2% to 3%. The starting material was peripheral blood, obtained from a patient treated with radiotherapy plus ipilimumab. All receptors derive from a human donor with non-small cell lung cancer that progressed on radiotherapy plus ipilimumab. Some clones in this sample may be carry-over from other donors' samples. The CDR3 runs from the conserved cysteine through the conserved F or W. A D gene is named only where the DNA matches it firmly. Size is stated for part of the rows, as once, few or many counts, or as a class when the clone is expanded.

D gene	V gene	clone size	J gene	CDR3 DNA	CDR3 protein
TRBD1	TRBV4-3	-	TRBJ1-2	TGCGCCAGCAGCCAAGTCCCTAGGGGGCGCGGTGGCTACACCTTC	CASSQVPRGRGGYTF
-	TRBV19	-	TRBJ2-3	TGTGCCAGTAGTATCTCCTATCCGGGGCGCACAGATACGCAGTATTTT	CASSISYPGRTDTQYF
-	TRBV30	-	TRBJ2-1	TGTGCCTGGACCCCAGGGAACCCGAACAATGAGCAGTTCTTC	CAWTPGNPNNEQFF
-	TRBV5-1	-	TRBJ1-4	TGCGCCAGCAGCGCAAGCACAGGGTTGCGTGAAAAACTGTTTTTT	CASSASTGLREKLFF
-	TRBV5-1	few	TRBJ1-1	TGCGCCAGCAGCTGGGACCTCCCGGGGGAGACTGAAGCTTTCTTT	CASSWDLPGETEAFF
-	TRBV7-2	-	TRBJ1-2	TGTGCCAGCAGCTTAGATCTGAACTACTATGGCTACACCTTC	CASSLDLNYYGYTF
TRBD1	TRBV7-2	-	TRBJ1-2	TGTGCCAGCAGCTTAGGACAGGGGGATTACTATGGCTACACCTTC	CASSLGQGDYYGYTF
-	TRBV25-1	-	TRBJ1-4	TGTGCCAGCAGTGACGACCCAACTAATGAAAAACTGTTTTTT	CASSDDPTNEKLFF
-	TRBV4-3	-	TRBJ1-1	TGCGCCAGCAGCTCGAATAAGTTAGGGAACACTGAAGCTTTCTTT	CASSSNKLGNTEAFF
-	TRBV9	-	TRBJ1-1	TGTGCCAGCAGCGTAGGTCAGGGAGCTGAAGCTTTCTTT	CASSVGQGAEAFF
TRBD1	TRBV5-4	-	TRBJ1-2	TGTGCCAGCAGCTTTGGACAGGTTCCCGCTTATGCTGGCTACACCTTC	CASSFGQVPAYAGYTF
TRBD2	TRBV2	-	TRBJ2-3	TGTGCCAGCAGTGAAGGCAGGACTAGCAGGTCAGATACGCAGTATTTT	CASSEGRTSRSDTQYF
-	TRBV15	few	TRBJ1-6	TGTGCCACCAGCAGACGGGCCGACAGTCCCCATTCACCCCTCCACTTT	CATSRRADSPHSPLHF
TRBD1	TRBV5-6	-	TRBJ1-2	TGTGCCAGCAGCTCCGGGACAGCTTACCTATCCTATGGCTACACCTTC	CASSSGTAYLSYGYTF
TRBD1	TRBV19	-	TRBJ1-2	TGTGCCAGTACAGACTCCGGGACAGCTTCCTACTACACCTTC	CASTDSGTASYYTF
-	TRBV7-8	-	TRBJ1-1	TGTGCCAGCAGTCGATCCGGGACCTATGAAGCTTTCTTT	CASSRSGTYEAFF
-	TRBV28	-	TRBJ2-5	TGTGCCAGCAGTTTCTCATTGGTTTTGGGGATCCAAGAGACCCAGTACTTC	CASSFSLVLGIQETQYF
-	TRBV6-1	-	TRBJ2-2	TGTGCCGGCCTTCTCCATCAGGGAACCGGGGAGCTGTTTTTT	CAGLLHQGTGELFF
-	TRBV6-6	-	TRBJ1-4	TGTGCCAGCAGAACGATCCAGACCGTTGATAATGAAAAACTGTTTTTT	CASRTIQTVDNEKLFF
-	TRBV6-6	few	TRBJ2-7	TGTGCCAGCAGTTTACGACAGGGAGGGGTCGAGCAGTACTTC	CASSLRQGGVEQYF
-	TRBV7-2	few	TRBJ1-3	TGTGCCAGCAGCTTACGGGGGCCGACCGGAAACACCATATATTTT	CASSLRGPTGNTIYF
TRBD1	TRBV9	few	TRBJ1-6	TGTGCCAGCGGCAGAGGGGAACAGGGGAGCTATTCACCCCTCCACTTT	CASGRGEQGSYSPLHF
-	TRBV6-5	-	TRBJ1-1	TGTGCCAGCAGTACCCCTGGCAGCAACACTGAAGCTTTCTTT	CASSTPGSNTEAFF
-	TRBV15	-	TRBJ2-1	TGTGCCACCAGCAGGATGAGTCTAGCAACGAAGAATGAGCAGTTCTTC	CATSRMSLATKNEQFF
TRBD1	TRBV6-1	-	TRBJ1-4	TGTGCCAGCAGTCGGGACAGGAGAAATGAAAAACTGTTTTTT	CASSRDRRNEKLFF
TRBD2	TRBV4-2	-	TRBJ2-5	TGTGCCAGCAGCCCTACCGGGACTAGCGACCAAGAGACCCAGTACTTC	CASSPTGTSDQETQYF
-	TRBV5-1	once	TRBJ2-7	TGCGCCAGCATTCCGGGCCCAGGGGAACTATACGAGCAGTACTTC	CASIPGPGELYEQYF
-	TRBV30	-	TRBJ2-6	TGTGCCTGGGGATATGGAATTTCTGGGGCCAACGTCCTGACTTTC	CAWGYGISGANVLTF
TRBD2	TRBV4-2	-	TRBJ2-5	TGTGCCAGCAGCCAAGGAGCAGACGGACTAGCGGGGGGGAGGGAGACCCAGTACTTC	CASSQGADGLAGGRETQYF
TRBD1	TRBV5-1	-	TRBJ1-6	TGCGCCAGCAGCGTCGGGACAGGGGCGTCCCTCCACTTT	CASSVGTGASLHF
-	TRBV19	-	TRBJ2-7	TGTGCCAGTAGTTCCCGGACGGGAATAATATACGAGCAGTACTTC	CASSSRTGIIYEQYF
TRBD1	TRBV5-5	-	TRBJ2-2	TGTGCCAGCAGAATACAGGGGAATGCCGGGGAGCTGTTTTTT	CASRIQGNAGELFF
-	TRBV21-1	few	TRBJ2-7	TGTGCCAACAGGGGGGTTCCCTACGAGCAGTACTTC	CANRGVPYEQYF
-	TRBV7-7	-	TRBJ2-2	TGTGCTAGCCGTCGGGACTCGACGTCCGGGGAGCTGTTTTTT	CASRRDSTSGELFF
-	TRBV5-4	-	TRBJ2-5	TGTGCCAGCAGCAGATTTTACGGGGTAGAAGAGACCCAGTACTTC	CASSRFYGVEETQYF
-	TRBV9	many	TRBJ1-6	TGTGCCAGCAGCGGGGGGTTTTTGGATTCACCCCTCCACTTT	CASSGGFLDSPLHF
-	TRBV9	-	TRBJ2-3	TGTGCCAGCAGCGTAGAGGGTCGGCCCACAGATACGCAGTATTTT	CASSVEGRPTDTQYF
-	TRBV5-1	-	TRBJ2-7	TGCGCCAGCAGCTACGAGCAGTACTTC	CASSYEQYF
-	TRBV6-5	-	TRBJ1-1	TGTGCCAGCAGGGCTACAGCGGTGAACACTGAAGCTTTCTTT	CASRATAVNTEAFF
-	TRBV15	few	TRBJ1-3	TGTGCCACCAGTGGGACTTCTGGAAACACCATATATTTT	CATSGTSGNTIYF
-	TRBV2	-	TRBJ2-7	TGTGCCAGCAGTGAATCCGTTTGGGTATCCGAGCAGTACTTC	CASSESVWVSEQYF
-	TRBV7-2	-	TRBJ1-2	TGTGCCAGCAGATCCGGGGGGGCGCTCTATTCGAGTGGCTACACCTTC	CASRSGGALYSSGYTF
-	TRBV27	once	TRBJ1-4	TGTGCCAGCAGTTTATCTTTCCGTTCAGGGTGGGAAAAACTGTTTTTT	CASSLSFRSGWEKLFF
-	TRBV9	-	TRBJ2-6	TGTGCCAGCAGCGTAGCGTGGTCAGGGGCCAACGTCCTGACTTTC	CASSVAWSGANVLTF